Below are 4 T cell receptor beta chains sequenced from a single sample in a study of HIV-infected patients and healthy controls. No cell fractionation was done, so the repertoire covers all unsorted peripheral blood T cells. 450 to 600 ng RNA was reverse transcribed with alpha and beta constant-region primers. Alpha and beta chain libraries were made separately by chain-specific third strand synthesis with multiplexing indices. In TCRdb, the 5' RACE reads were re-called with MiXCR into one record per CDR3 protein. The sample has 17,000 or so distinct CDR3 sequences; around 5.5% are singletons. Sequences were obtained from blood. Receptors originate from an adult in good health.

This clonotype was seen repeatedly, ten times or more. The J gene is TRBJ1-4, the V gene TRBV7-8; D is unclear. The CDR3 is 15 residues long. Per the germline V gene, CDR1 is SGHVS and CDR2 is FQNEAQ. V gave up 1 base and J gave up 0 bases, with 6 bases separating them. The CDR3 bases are TGTGCCAGCAGCTTAGTGTCTACAACTAATGAAAAACTGTTTTTT. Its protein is CASSLVSTTNEKLFF.

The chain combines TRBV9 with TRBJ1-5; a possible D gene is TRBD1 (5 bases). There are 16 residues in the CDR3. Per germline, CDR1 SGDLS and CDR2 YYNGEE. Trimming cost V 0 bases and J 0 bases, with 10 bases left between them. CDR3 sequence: CASSVGGDYSNQPQHF. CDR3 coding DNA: TGTGCCAGCAGCGTAGGAGGGGACTATAGCAATCAGCCCCAGCATTTT.

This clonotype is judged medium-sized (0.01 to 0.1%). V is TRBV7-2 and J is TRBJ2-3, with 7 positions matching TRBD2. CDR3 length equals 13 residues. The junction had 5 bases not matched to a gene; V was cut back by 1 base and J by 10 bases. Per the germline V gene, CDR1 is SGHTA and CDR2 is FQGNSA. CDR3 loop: CASSLGTSFSQYF. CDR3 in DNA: TGTGCCAGCAGCTTAGGGACTAGTTTTTCGCAGTATTTT.

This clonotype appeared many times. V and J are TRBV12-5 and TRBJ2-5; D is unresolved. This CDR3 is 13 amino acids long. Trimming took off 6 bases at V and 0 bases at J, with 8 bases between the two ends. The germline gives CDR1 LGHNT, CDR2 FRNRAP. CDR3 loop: CASGPQNQETQYF. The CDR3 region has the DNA TGTGCTAGTGGCCCGCAGAACCAAGAGACCCAGTACTTC. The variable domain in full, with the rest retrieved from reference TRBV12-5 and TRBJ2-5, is DARVTQTPRHKVTEMGQEVTMRCQPILGHNTVFWYRQTMMQGLELLAYFRNRAPLDDSGMPKDRFSAEMPDATLATLKIQPSEPRDSAVYFCASGPQNQETQYFGPGTRLLVL.